These 26 T cell receptor beta chains were sequenced from one sample in a study of vaccination effects on CD4 cells after COVID-19. Antigen-specific CD4+ T cells were expanded (with viral peptide pools) by the ViraFEST assay ahead of sequencing. A 10-day culture period preceded the isolation of CD4+ T cells. SARS-CoV-2 infected the person between March and December 2020, as confirmed by PCR. The antigens these receptors bind are not known. Libraries were prepared by immunoSEQ multiplex PCR; TCRdb keeps only in-frame clonotypes and omits some of them. The sample yields around 25,000 clones, 77% seen once. The source material was CD4+ T cells from PBMCs cultured with HCoV-NL63 spike peptides, sampled before COVID-19 vaccination. The receptor set was obtained from a human donor who had a prior SARS-CoV-2 infection.

The J gene is TRBJ1-1, the V gene TRBV7-2; D perhaps matches TRBD1 (5 bases). The CDR3 runs to 14 residues. V was cut by 1 base and J by 8 bases, with 14 bases left in between. In germline, CDR1 is SGHTA, CDR2 FQGNSA. The CDR3 nucleotides are TGTGCCAGCAGCTTAGGGACTTGGACACAAGAAGCTTTCTTT. It codes for CASSLGTWTQEAFF.

This sequence joins TRBV9 and TRBJ1-2, with 8 bases aligning to TRBD1. In germline, CDR1 is SGDLS, CDR2 YYNGEE. The trim removed 3 bases at V and 8 bases at J, leaving 15 bases unmatched. CDR3 length equals 16 residues. The CDR3 region is CASSAGQGQPERGYTF. CDR3 sequence (DNA): TGTGCCAGCAGCGCTGGACAGGGTCAACCGGAGCGGGGCTACACCTTC.

The rearrangement uses TRBV5-1 and TRBJ1-5; TRBD1 is a possible D gene (5 bases). CDR3 length: 15 residues. Germline assignment: CDR1 SGHRS and CDR2 YFSETQ. V lost 5 bases, J lost 0 bases, and 12 bases lay in between. CDR3: CASRMGPYSNQPQHF. In DNA form, the CDR3 reads TGCGCCAGCAGGATGGGACCGTATAGCAATCAGCCCCAGCATTTT.

This clone was counted only a few times. The same CDR3 also results from other DNA sequences found in this sample. The chain links TRBV5-6 to TRBJ2-1; 7 positions match TRBD1. The junction had 8 bases not matched to a gene; V was cut back by 2 bases and J by 3 bases. The germline V gene has CDR1 SGHDT and CDR2 YYEEEE. The CDR3 sequence is 16 residues long. The chain's CDR3 is CASSFTGANIYNEQFF. CDR3 coding DNA: TGTGCCAGCAGCTTTACAGGGGCGAATATCTACAATGAGCAGTTCTTC.

J is TRBJ1-1 and V is TRBV19; no clear D. The CDR3 totals 15 residues. Looked up from germline, CDR1 is LNHDA and CDR2 is SQIVND (reference sequence). Between the trimmed V and J ends, which lost 1 base and 1 base, there was a span of 10 bases. The CDR3 loop reads CASSIVGGRNTEAFF. The CDR3, as DNA: TGTGCCAGTAGTATAGTTGGCGGAAGGAACACTGAAGCTTTCTTT.

This clone rates as large. The chain joins TRBV11-2 to TRBJ2-3; tentatively, D is TRBD1 (6 bases). The ends were cut back, 5 bases at V and 2 bases at J, with 11 bases in the middle. This CDR3 is built from 14 residues. Germline V gene data show CDR1 as SGHAT and CDR2 as FQNNGV. The CDR3 coding sequence is TGTGCCAGCAGCCCAGGGGACCACACAGATACGCAGTATTTT. Protein: CASSPGDHTDTQYF.

The chain employs TRBV12-3 or TRBV12-4 and TRBJ2-3; no firm D call. V gave up 5 bases and J gave up 2 bases, with 8 bases separating them. The CDR3 runs 13 residues. The CDR3 sequence is CASSLRHTDTQYF. As DNA, the CDR3 is TGTGCCAGCAGTCTCCGACACACAGATACGCAGTATTTT.

This clone has just one count. The chain carries TRBV11-2 and TRBJ1-2; 8 bases fit TRBD1. From germline, CDR1 is SGHAT and CDR2 FQNNGV. The CDR3 spans 16 residues. J was trimmed by 4 bases and V by 5 bases; bases with no gene match: 12. DNA of the CDR3: TGTGCCAGCAGCCTCGGACAGGGTCGGCCCTTCTATGGCTACACCTTC. As protein: CASSLGQGRPFYGYTF. Supplemented by reference TRBV11-2 and TRBJ1-2, the full variable domain reads EAGVAQSPRYKIIEKRQSVAFWCNPISGHATLYWYQQILGQGPKLLIQFQNNGVVDDSQLPKDRFSAERLKGVDSTLKIQPAKLEDSAVYLCASSLGQGRPFYGYTFGSGTRLTVV.

The chain employs TRBV24-1 and TRBJ2-7, with TRBD1 identical over 7 bases. V gave up 0 bases and J gave up 2 bases; unmatched junction bases: 27. The CDR3 loop spans 23 amino acids. Germline lookup yields CDR1 KGHDR and CDR2 SFDVKD. The CDR3, as DNA: TGTGCCACCAGTGATTTGAGGGACAGCTGGACTCCCGGAACAGAAGCCTATACCTACGAGCAGTACTTC. This gives the protein CATSDLRDSWTPGTEAYTYEQYF.

V gene TRBV3-1 (or the pseudogene TRBV3-2) combines with J gene TRBJ1-2; D is uncertain. V dropped 1 base and J dropped 5 bases, with 8 bases sitting between them. Germline V gene sequence: CDR1 LGHDT, CDR2 YNNKEL (reference sequence). The CDR3 is 13 amino acids. The chain's CDR3 is CASSQVKGYGYTF. In DNA, the CDR3 is TGTGCCAGCAGCCAAGTGAAAGGTTATGGCTACACCTTC.

CDR3 loop: CASSLDGGRSGTQYF. The CDR3 nucleotides read TGCGCCAGCAGCTTGGATGGGGGTAGATCGGGGACCCAGTACTTC. The genes are TRBV5-1 and TRBJ2-5, with D possibly called TRBD1 or TRBD2 (5 bases each). Germline V gene sequence: CDR1 SGHRS, CDR2 YFSETQ. This CDR3 has 15 residues. Trimming removed 0 bases from V and 7 bases from J, with 16 bases in between.

The chain carries TRBV19 and TRBJ1-2; the match to TRBD1 covers 9 bases. CDR3 length: 18 residues. With V trimmed by 5 bases and J by 4 bases, 17 bases remained unmatched. The germline V gene encodes CDR1 LNHDA and CDR2 SQIVND (reference sequence). The CDR3 region is CASSFSGTGSPLRYGYTF. The CDR3 DNA reads as TGTGCCAGTAGTTTCTCCGGGACAGGGAGCCCACTACGCTATGGCTACACCTTC. Full variable domain (outside the CDR3, taken from reference TRBV19 and TRBJ1-2): DGGITQSPKYLFRKEGQNVTLSCEQNLNHDAMYWYRQDPGQGLRLIYYSQIVNDFQKGDIAEGYSVSREKKESFPLTVTSAQKNPTAFYLCASSFSGTGSPLRYGYTFGSGTRLTVV.

The genes are TRBV4-3 and TRBJ2-7, with 7 bases that match TRBD1. Trimming removed 1 base from V and 3 bases from J; junction bases left unmatched: 3. Germline loops: CDR1 LGHNA, CDR2 YSLEER. The CDR3 has 14 residues. CDR3 region: CASSQVWTGYEQYF. CDR3 coding DNA: TGCGCCAGCAGCCAAGTCTGGACAGGCTACGAGCAGTACTTC.

The CDR3 is CASSSPRGSYEQYF. The CDR3, as DNA: TGTGCCAGCAGCAGCCCCAGAGGCTCCTACGAGCAGTACTTC. This chain joins TRBV11-2 and TRBJ2-7, with D unclear. Trimming stripped 5 bases from V and 0 bases from J, with 11 bases between. CDR3 size: 14 residues. Germline assignment: CDR1 SGHAT and CDR2 FQNNGV. The whole variable domain, remainder taken from reference TRBV11-2 and TRBJ2-7, is EAGVAQSPRYKIIEKRQSVAFWCNPISGHATLYWYQQILGQGPKLLIQFQNNGVVDDSQLPKDRFSAERLKGVDSTLKIQPAKLEDSAVYLCASSSPRGSYEQYFGPGTRLTVT.

This sequence joins TRBV5-4 and TRBJ2-2; 9 bases align to TRBD1. Germline loops: CDR1 SGHNT, CDR2 YYREEE (reference sequence). With 3 bases clipped from V and 4 bases from J, the junction kept 10 bases outside the gene matches. This CDR3 region has 17 residues. CDR3 bases: TGTGCCAGCAGCTGGGAACAGGGGGCAAGGGGCACCGGGGAGCTGTTTTTT. It specifies CASSWEQGARGTGELFF. The variable domain in full, with the rest retrieved from reference TRBV5-4 and TRBJ2-2, is ETGVTQSPTHLIKTRGQQVTLRCSSQSGHNTVSWYQQALGQGPQFIFQYYREEENGRGNFPPRFSGLQFPNYSSELNVNALELDDSALYLCASSWEQGARGTGELFFGEGSRLTVL.

The chain is built from TRBV19 and TRBJ2-2, with 7 nucleotides matching TRBD2. V was clipped by 7 bases and J by 7 bases; unmatched bases: 18. The CDR3 has 17 amino acids. CDR1 is LNHDA and CDR2 is SQIVND in the germline V gene (reference sequence). The CDR3 DNA reads as TGTGCCAGTAATCGCGGGAGCTGGGCGGGAGACGGCGGGGAGCTGTTTTTT. Amino acids: CASNRGSWAGDGGELFF. Using reference TRBV19 and TRBJ2-2 for the parts outside the CDR3, the full variable domain is DGGITQSPKYLFRKEGQNVTLSCEQNLNHDAMYWYRQDPGQGLRLIYYSQIVNDFQKGDIAEGYSVSREKKESFPLTVTSAQKNPTAFYLCASNRGSWAGDGGELFFGEGSRLTVL.

This chain links TRBV11-2 with TRBJ2-7; 13 bases are a match to TRBD2. Per germline, CDR1 SGHAT and CDR2 FQNNGV. The CDR3 is 18 amino acids. The V gene end was trimmed by 1 base and the J gene end by 0 bases; junction bases not matched to a gene: 6. CDR3 region: CASSLAAGLAGRSYEQYF. CDR3 DNA: TGTGCCAGCAGCTTAGCCGCGGGACTAGCGGGACGCTCCTACGAGCAGTACTTC.

The V and J genes are TRBV12-3 or TRBV12-4 and TRBJ2-3, with D unclear. This CDR3 region has 13 residues. With 7 bases removed from V and 0 bases from J, the gap between germline ends came to 8 bases. Here the CDR3 reads CASTVASTDTQYF. CDR3 coding DNA: TGTGCCAGCACTGTCGCTAGCACAGATACGCAGTATTTT.

As DNA, the CDR3 is TGTGCCAGCAGCCACATATCGGGGGACTATGGCTACACCTTC. Its protein product is CASSHISGDYGYTF. J is TRBJ1-2 and V is TRBV3-1 (or the pseudogene TRBV3-2); a weak D match, TRBD1 (5 bases). This CDR3 spans 14 amino acids. CDR1 and CDR2 (germline): LGHDT, YNNKEL (reference sequence). V lost 3 bases and J 3 bases, leaving 11 bases between the germline ends.

This clone was observed a handful of times. The chain is built from TRBV3-1 (or the pseudogene TRBV3-2) and TRBJ2-3, with a weak D call TRBD2 (5 bases). The germline V gene has CDR1 LGHDT and CDR2 YNNKEL (reference sequence). The germline V and J ends were trimmed by 3 bases and 12 bases, with 13 bases remaining between them. This CDR3 has 12 amino acids. Here the CDR3 DNA reads TGTGCCAGCAGCCATCGCGTCCGGGAACAGTATTTT. This codes for CASSHRVREQYF.

The chain has TRBV7-6 and TRBJ2-7; 16 nucleotides line up with TRBD2. Germline V gene lookup returns CDR1 SGHVS and CDR2 FNYEAQ. Unmatched junction bases numbered 19, after V lost 3 bases and J lost 2 bases. The CDR3 extends over 22 amino acids. The CDR3 sequence: CASSFRIIFAGTSGRVAYEQYF. The CDR3 nucleotides are TGTGCCAGCAGCTTCCGTATCATTTTTGCCGGGACTAGCGGGAGGGTAGCCTACGAGCAGTACTTC. Full variable domain (missing parts from reference TRBV7-6 and TRBJ2-7): GAGVSQSPRYKVTKRGQDVALRCDPISGHVSLYWYRQALGQGPEFLTYFNYEAQQDKSGLPNDRFSAERPEGSISTLTIQRTEQRDSAMYRCASSFRIIFAGTSGRVAYEQYFGPGTRLTVT.

The chain has TRBV29-1 and TRBJ1-2; D is uncertain. Trimming removed 5 bases from V and 2 bases from J, with 6 bases in between. This CDR3 is 11 amino acids long. Germline V CDR1 and CDR2: SQVTM, ANQGSEA. The CDR3 coding sequence is TGCAGCGTTCGGGAAAACTATGGCTACACCTTC. Translating gives CSVRENYGYTF.

V gene TRBV9 combines with J gene TRBJ2-5; 10 bases map to TRBD2. Looked up from germline, CDR1 is SGDLS and CDR2 is YYNGEE. The CDR3 runs 16 residues. With 0 bases clipped from V and 5 bases from J, the junction kept 7 bases outside the gene matches. CDR3 in amino acids: CASSVARGLARETQYF. In DNA form, the CDR3 reads TGTGCCAGCAGCGTAGCTAGGGGACTAGCGAGGGAGACCCAGTACTTC. The complete variable domain, with remaining parts taken from reference TRBV9 and TRBJ2-5, reads DSGVTQTPKHLITATGQRVTLRCSPRSGDLSVYWYQQSLDQGLQFLIQYYNGEERAKGNILERFSAQQFPDLHSELNLSSLELGDSALYFCASSVARGLARETQYFGPGTRLLVL.

This chain connects TRBV27 to TRBJ1-1, with TRBD1 identical over 12 bases. The CDR3 loop spans 17 amino acids. Germline CDR1 is MNHEY and CDR2 is SMNVEV (reference sequence). The J segment lost 4 bases and the V segment lost 2 bases, leaving 8 bases of the junction unmatched. This chain's CDR3 is CASSLTGDRGRGTEAFF. CDR3 DNA: TGTGCCAGCAGTTTAACCGGGGACAGGGGGCGGGGCACTGAAGCTTTCTTT.

There are a few counts of this clone. This chain links TRBV15 with TRBJ2-1; D is undetermined. Per germline, CDR1 LNHNV and CDR2 YYDKDF (reference sequence). V gave up 1 base and J gave up 9 bases, with 13 bases separating them. This CDR3 is 14 amino acids long. The CDR3 DNA sequence: TGTGCCACCAGCAGAGCTCTAGATCCAGCTGAGCAGTTCTTC. Encoded protein: CATSRALDPAEQFF.

The J gene is TRBJ1-1, the V gene TRBV19, with 9 nucleotides matching TRBD1. The CDR3 spans 14 residues. Germline V gene sequence: CDR1 LNHDA, CDR2 SQIVND (reference sequence). Losses at the gene ends were 6 bases for V and 1 base for J; bases not matched to a gene: 3. The CDR3 nucleotides read TGTGCCAGTAGGACGGGACAGGGGAACACTGAAGCTTTCTTT. Protein: CASRTGQGNTEAFF.